This TCR beta chain was found in a study of T cell therapy after organ transplantation. Study-level points and caveats: Poor CD8+ T cell yield may explain few expansions in nonresponders.

Using immunoSEQ multiplex PCR, the repertoire was profiled, and TCRdb retains in-frame clones only, with some absent. The sample lists 15,000 to 20,000 clones, 81% occurring once. Documented time point: 4-8 weeks after completion of therapy. In regard to this clone: The antigen remains unidentified.

Trimming took off 6 bases at V and 3 bases at J, with 6 bases between the two ends. The CDR3 has 11 amino acids. CDR1 MNHNS and CDR2 SASEGT come from the germline V gene. This chain joins TRBV6-1 and TRBJ2-7; no firm D call. This sequence originates from a human patient who had received a solid organ transplant and had CMV disease. Some of the T cells might come from the graft donor. The source was CD8+ T cells from blood, collected after autologous CMV-specific T cell therapy. The CDR3: CASSLGYEQYF. The CDR3 region has the DNA TGTGCCAGCAGCTTGGGCTACGAGCAGTACTTC.